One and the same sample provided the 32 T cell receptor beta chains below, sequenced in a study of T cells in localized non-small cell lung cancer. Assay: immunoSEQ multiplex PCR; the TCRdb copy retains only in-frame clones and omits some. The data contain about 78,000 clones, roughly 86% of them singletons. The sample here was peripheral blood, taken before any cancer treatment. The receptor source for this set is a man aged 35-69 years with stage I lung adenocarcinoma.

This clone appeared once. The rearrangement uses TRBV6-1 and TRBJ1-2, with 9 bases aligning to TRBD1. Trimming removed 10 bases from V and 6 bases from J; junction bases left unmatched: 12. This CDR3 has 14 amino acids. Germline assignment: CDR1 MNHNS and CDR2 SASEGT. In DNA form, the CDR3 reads TGTGCCACATATTCCGGGACAGGGTCTAATGGCTACACCTTC. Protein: CATYSGTGSNGYTF.

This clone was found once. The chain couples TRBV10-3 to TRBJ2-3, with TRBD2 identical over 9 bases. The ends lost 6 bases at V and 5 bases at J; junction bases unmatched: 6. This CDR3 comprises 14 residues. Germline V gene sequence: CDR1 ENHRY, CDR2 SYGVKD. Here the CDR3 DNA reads TGTGCCATCAGGTCCGGGACTAGCCAAGATACGCAGTATTTT. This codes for CAIRSGTSQDTQYF.

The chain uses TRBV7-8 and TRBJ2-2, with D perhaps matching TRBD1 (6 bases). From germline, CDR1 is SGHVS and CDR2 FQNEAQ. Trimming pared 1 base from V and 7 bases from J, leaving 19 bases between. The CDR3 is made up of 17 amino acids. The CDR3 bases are TGTGCCAGCAGCTTAGTCGGCCTAAACAGGGTGTACGGGGAGCTGTTTTTT. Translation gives CASSLVGLNRVYGELFF.

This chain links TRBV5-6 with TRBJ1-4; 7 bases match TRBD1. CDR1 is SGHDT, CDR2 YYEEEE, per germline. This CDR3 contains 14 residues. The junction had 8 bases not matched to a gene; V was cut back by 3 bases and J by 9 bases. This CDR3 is CASSSSGGGKKLFF. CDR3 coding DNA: TGTGCCAGCAGCTCTTCAGGGGGTGGGAAAAAACTGTTTTTT.

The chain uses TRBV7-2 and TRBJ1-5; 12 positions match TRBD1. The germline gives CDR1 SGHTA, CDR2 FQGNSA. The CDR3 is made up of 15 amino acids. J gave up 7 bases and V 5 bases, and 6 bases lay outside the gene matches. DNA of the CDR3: TGTGCCAGCAGCGCCGGGACAGGGGGCAGCCAGCCCCAGCATTTT. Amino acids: CASSAGTGGSQPQHF.

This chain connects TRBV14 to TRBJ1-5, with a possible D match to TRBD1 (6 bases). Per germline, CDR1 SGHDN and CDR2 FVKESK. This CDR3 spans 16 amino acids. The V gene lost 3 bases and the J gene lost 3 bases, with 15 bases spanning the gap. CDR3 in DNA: TGTGCCAGCAGCCAGGTCAGGACAGCGAACAATCAGCCCCAGCATTTT. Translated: CASSQVRTANNQPQHF.

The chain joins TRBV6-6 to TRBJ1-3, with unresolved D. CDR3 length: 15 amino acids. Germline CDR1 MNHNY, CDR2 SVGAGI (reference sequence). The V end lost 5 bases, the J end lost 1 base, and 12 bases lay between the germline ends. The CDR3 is CASSTTAGSGNTIYF. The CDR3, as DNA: TGTGCCAGCAGTACCACCGCGGGGTCTGGAAACACCATATATTTT.

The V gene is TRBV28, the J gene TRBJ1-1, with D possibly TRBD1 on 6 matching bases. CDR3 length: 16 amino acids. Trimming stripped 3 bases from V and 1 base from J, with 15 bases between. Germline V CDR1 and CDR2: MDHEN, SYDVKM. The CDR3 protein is CASSFSRGGWNTEAFF. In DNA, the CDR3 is TGTGCCAGCAGTTTTTCCAGGGGAGGGTGGAACACTGAAGCTTTCTTT. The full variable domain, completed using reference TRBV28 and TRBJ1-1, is DVKVTQSSRYLVKRTGEKVFLECVQDMDHENMFWYRQDPGLGLRLIYFSYDVKMKEKGDIPEGYSVSREKKERFSLILESASTNQTSMYLCASSFSRGGWNTEAFFGQGTRLTVV.

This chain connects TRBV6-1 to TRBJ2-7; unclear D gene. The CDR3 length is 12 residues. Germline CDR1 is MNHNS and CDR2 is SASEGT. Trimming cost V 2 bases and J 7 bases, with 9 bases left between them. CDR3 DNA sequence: TGTGCCAGCAGTGAAAGTGCCAGGGAGCAGTACTTC. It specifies CASSESAREQYF.

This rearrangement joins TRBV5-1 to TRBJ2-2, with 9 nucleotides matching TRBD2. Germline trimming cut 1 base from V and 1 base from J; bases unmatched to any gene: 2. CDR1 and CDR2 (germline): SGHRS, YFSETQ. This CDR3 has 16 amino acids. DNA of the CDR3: TGCGCCAGCAGCTTGCTACTAGCGGGGAACACCGGGGAGCTGTTTTTT. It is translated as CASSLLLAGNTGELFF.

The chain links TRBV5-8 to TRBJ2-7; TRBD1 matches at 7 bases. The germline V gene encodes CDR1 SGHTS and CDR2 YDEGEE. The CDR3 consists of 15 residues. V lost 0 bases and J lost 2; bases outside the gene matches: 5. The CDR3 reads CASSLEYRGPYEQYF. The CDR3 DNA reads TGTGCCAGCAGCTTGGAATACAGGGGTCCCTACGAGCAGTACTTC. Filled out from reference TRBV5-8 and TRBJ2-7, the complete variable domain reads EAGVTQSPTHLIKTRGQQATLRCSPISGHTSVYWYQQALGLGLQFLLWYDEGEERNRGNFPPRFSGRQFPNYSSELNVNALELEDSALYLCASSLEYRGPYEQYFGPGTRLTVT.

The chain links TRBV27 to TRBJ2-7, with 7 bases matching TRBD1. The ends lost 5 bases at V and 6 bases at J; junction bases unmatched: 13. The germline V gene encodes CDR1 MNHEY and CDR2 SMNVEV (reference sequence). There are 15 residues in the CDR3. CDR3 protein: CASSHASTGFGEQYF. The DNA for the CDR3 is TGTGCCAGCAGTCACGCCTCGACAGGGTTCGGCGAGCAGTACTTC.

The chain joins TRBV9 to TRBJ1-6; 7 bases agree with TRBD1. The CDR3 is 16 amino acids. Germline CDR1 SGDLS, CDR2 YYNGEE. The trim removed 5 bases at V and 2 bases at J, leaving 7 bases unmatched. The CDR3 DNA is TGTGCCAGCAGTCAGGGGGGTTCCGCCTATAATTCACCCCTCCACTTT. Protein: CASSQGGSAYNSPLHF.

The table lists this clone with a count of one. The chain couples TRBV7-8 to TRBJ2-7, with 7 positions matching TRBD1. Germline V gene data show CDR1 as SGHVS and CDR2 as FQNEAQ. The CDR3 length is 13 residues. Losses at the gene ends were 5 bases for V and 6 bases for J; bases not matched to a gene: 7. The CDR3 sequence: CASSTDRAGEQYF. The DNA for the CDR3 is TGTGCCAGCAGCACCGACAGGGCTGGCGAGCAGTACTTC.

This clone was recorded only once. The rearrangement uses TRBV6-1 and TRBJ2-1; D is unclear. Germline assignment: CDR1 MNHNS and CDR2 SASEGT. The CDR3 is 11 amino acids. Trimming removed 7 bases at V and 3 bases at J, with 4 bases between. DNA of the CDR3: TGTGCCAGCAATGTCTACAATGAGCAGTTCTTC. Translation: CASNVYNEQFF.

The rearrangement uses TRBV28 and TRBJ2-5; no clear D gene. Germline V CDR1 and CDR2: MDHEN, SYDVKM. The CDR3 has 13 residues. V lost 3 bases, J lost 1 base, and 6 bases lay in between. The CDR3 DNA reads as TGTGCCAGCAGTTTCGGCAGCCAAGAGACCCAGTACTTC. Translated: CASSFGSQETQYF.

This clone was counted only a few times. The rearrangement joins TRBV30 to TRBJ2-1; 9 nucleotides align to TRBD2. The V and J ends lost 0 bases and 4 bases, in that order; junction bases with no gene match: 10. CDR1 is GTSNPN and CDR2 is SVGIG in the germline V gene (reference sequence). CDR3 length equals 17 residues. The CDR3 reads CAWSVGWVAGVYNEQFF. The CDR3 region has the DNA TGTGCCTGGAGTGTGGGTTGGGTAGCGGGGGTTTACAATGAGCAGTTCTTC.

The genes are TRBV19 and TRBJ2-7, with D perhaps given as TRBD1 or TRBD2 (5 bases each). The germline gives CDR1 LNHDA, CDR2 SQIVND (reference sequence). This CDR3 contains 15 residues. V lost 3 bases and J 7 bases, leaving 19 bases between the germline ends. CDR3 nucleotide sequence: TGTGCCAGTAGTATCATCGCAGGGACGGTCGAGGAGCAGTACTTC. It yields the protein CASSIIAGTVEEQYF.

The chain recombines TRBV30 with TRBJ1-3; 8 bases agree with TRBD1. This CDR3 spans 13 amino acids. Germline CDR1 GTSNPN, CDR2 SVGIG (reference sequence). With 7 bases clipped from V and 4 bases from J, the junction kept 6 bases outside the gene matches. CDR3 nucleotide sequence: TGTGCCTCTCAGGGGGCCAGAGGAAACACCATATATTTT. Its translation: CASQGARGNTIYF. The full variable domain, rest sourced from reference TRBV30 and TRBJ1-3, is SQTIHQWPATLVQPVGSPLSLECTVEGTSNPNLYWYRQAAGRGLQLLFYSVGIGQISSEVPQNLSASRPQDRQFILSSKKLLLSDSGFYLCASQGARGNTIYFGEGSWLTVV.

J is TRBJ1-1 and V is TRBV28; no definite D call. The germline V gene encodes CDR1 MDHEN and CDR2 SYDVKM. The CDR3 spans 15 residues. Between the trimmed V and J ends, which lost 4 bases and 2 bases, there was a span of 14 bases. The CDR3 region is CASSSPLPGNTEAFF. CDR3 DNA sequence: TGTGCCAGCAGTTCCCCCCTTCCCGGAAACACTGAAGCTTTCTTT.

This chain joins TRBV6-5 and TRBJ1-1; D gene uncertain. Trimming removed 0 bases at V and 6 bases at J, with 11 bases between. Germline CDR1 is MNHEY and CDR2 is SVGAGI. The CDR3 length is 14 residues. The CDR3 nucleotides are TGTGCCAGCAGTTACTCTGGGTCAACTTCTGAAGCTTTCTTT. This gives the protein CASSYSGSTSEAFF.

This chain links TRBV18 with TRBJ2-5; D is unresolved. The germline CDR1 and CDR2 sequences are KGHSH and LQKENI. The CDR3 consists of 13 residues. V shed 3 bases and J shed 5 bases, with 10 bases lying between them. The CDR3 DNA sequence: TGTGCCAGCTCACCTGGGGTCTCGGAGACCCAGTACTTC. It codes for CASSPGVSETQYF.

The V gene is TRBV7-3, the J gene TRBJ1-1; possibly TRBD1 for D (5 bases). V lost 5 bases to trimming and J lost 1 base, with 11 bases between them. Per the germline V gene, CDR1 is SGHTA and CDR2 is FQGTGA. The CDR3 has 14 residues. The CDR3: CASSADTSNTEAFF. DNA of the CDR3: TGTGCCAGCAGCGCGGACACCTCGAACACTGAAGCTTTCTTT. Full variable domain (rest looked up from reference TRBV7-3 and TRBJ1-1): GAGVSQTPSNKVTEKGKYVELRCDPISGHTALYWYRQSLGQGPEFLIYFQGTGAADDSGLPNDRFFAVRPEGSVSTLKIQRTERGDSAVYLCASSADTSNTEAFFGQGTRLTVV.

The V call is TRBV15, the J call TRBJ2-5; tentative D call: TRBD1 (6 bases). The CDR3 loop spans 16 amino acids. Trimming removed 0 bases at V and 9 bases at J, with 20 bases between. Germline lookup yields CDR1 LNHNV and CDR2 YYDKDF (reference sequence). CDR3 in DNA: TGTGCCACCAGCAGAGAGGGGGCGGCAGTCCGGGTGGCCCAGTACTTC. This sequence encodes CATSREGAAVRVAQYF.

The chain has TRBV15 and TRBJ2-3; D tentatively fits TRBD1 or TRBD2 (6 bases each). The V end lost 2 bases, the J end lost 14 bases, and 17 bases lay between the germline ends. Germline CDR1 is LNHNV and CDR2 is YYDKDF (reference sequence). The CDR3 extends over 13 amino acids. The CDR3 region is CATSRLTGARGYF. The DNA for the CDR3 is TGTGCCACCAGCAGATTAACGGGGGCTCGAGGGTATTTT.

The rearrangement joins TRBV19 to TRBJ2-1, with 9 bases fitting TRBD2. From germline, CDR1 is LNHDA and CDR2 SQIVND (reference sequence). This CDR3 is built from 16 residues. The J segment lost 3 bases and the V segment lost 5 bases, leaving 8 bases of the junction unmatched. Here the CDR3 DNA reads TGTGCCAGTAGTTTCTCTAGCGGGACCTTCTACAATGAGCAGTTCTTC. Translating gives CASSFSSGTFYNEQFF.

CDR3 sequence reads: CAWSAGSVEVWPQHF. In nucleotides, the CDR3 is TGTGCCTGGAGTGCGGGGTCAGTTGAGGTCTGGCCCCAGCATTTT. This sequence joins TRBV30 and TRBJ1-5, with D unresolved. There are 15 residues in the CDR3. CDR1 and CDR2 from the germline V gene are GTSNPN and SVGIG (reference sequence). Between the trimmed V and J ends, which lost 1 base and 9 bases, there was a span of 19 bases.

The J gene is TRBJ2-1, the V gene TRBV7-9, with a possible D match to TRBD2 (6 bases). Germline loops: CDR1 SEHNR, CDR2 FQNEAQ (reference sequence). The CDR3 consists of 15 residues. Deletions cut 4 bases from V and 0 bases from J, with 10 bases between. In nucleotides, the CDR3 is TGTGCCAGCAGCTCCGAGACTAGCTCCTACAATGAGCAGTTCTTC. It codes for CASSSETSSYNEQFF. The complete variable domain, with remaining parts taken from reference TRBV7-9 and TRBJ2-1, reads DTGVSQNPRHKITKRGQNVTFRCDPISEHNRLYWYRQTLGQGPEFLTYFQNEAQLEKSRLLSDRFSAERPKGSFSTLEIQRTEQGDSAMYLCASSSETSSYNEQFFGPGTRLTVL.

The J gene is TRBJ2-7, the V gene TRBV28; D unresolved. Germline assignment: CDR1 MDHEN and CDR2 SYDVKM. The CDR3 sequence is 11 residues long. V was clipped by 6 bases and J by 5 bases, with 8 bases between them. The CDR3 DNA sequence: TGTGCCAGCAGATTAAGGGACGAGCAGTACTTC. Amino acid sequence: CASRLRDEQYF. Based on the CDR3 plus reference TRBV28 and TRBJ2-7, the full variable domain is DVKVTQSSRYLVKRTGEKVFLECVQDMDHENMFWYRQDPGLGLRLIYFSYDVKMKEKGDIPEGYSVSREKKERFSLILESASTNQTSMYLCASRLRDEQYFGPGTRLTVT.

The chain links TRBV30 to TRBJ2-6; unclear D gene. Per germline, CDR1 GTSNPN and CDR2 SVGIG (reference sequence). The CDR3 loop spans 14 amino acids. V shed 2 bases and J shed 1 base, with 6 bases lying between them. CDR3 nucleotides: TGTGCCTGGAGTATCGGGTCTGGGGCCAACGTCCTGACTTTC. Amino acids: CAWSIGSGANVLTF.

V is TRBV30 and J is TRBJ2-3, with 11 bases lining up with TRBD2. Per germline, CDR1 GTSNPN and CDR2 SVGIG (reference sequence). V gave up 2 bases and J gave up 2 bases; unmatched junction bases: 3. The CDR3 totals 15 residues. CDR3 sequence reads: CAWSLAGGPTDTQYF. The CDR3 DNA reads TGTGCCTGGAGTCTAGCGGGAGGTCCCACAGATACGCAGTATTTT. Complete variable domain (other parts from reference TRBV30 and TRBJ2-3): SQTIHQWPATLVQPVGSPLSLECTVEGTSNPNLYWYRQAAGRGLQLLFYSVGIGQISSEVPQNLSASRPQDRQFILSSKKLLLSDSGFYLCAWSLAGGPTDTQYFGPGTRLTVL.

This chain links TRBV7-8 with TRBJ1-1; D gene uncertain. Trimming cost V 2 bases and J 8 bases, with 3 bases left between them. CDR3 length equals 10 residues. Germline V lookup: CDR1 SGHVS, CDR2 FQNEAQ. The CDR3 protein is CASSLQEAFF. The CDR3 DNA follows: TGTGCCAGCAGCTTACAGGAAGCTTTCTTT.